The next 26 T cell receptor beta chains were all read from a single sample in a study of cytomegalovirus exposure and HLA in healthy donors. Amplification used 60 Vbeta primers and 13 Jbeta primers. Here immunoSEQ multiplex PCR was the method, and the copy in TCRdb shows in-frame clones only, minus some. The repertoire holds about 180,000 clones, with around 76% as singletons. What was sequenced was PBMCs. Every receptor here comes from a woman aged 25 to 39 in good health and CMV-seropositive.

V and J are TRBV5-8 and TRBJ1-2; TRBD1 matches at 7 bases. CDR3 length: 14 residues. Germline CDR1 reads SGHTS; CDR2 reads YDEGEE. Germline trimming cut 3 bases from V and 2 bases from J; bases unmatched to any gene: 4. CDR3 amino acids: CASSSRGQNYGYTF. CDR3 coding DNA: TGTGCCAGCAGCTCCCGGGGACAGAACTATGGCTACACCTTC.

The rearrangement joins TRBV5-1 to TRBJ2-3; 9 bases align to TRBD1. The CDR3 is made up of 14 amino acids. The J segment lost 7 bases and the V segment lost 2 bases, leaving 5 bases of the junction unmatched. Germline CDR1 SGHRS, CDR2 YFSETQ. In DNA, the CDR3 is TGCGCCAGCAGCTTCGACAGGGGGGGTAATACGCAGTATTTT. It is translated as CASSFDRGGNTQYF.

The chain joins TRBV10-3 to TRBJ2-2; D perhaps matches TRBD1 (6 bases). V lost 6 bases and J lost 6, with 11 bases in between. The CDR3 loop spans 13 amino acids. CDR1 and CDR2 (germline): ENHRY, SYGVKD. The CDR3: CAISRTGPGELFF. The CDR3 bases are TGTGCCATCAGCCGTACAGGGCCCGGGGAGCTGTTTTTT.

The chain employs TRBV18 and TRBJ1-2; 8 bases line up with TRBD1. CDR1 KGHSH and CDR2 LQKENI come from the germline V gene. Germline trimming cut 3 bases from V and 4 bases from J; bases unmatched to any gene: 4. The CDR3 covers 14 residues. The CDR3 sequence: CASSPDRVPYGYTF. Here the CDR3 DNA reads TGTGCCAGCTCACCGGACAGGGTACCCTATGGCTACACCTTC.

This clone was detected only a few times. This chain connects TRBV10-3 to TRBJ1-6; D gene unclear. V lost 3 bases, J lost 10 bases, and 10 bases lay in between. The germline gives CDR1 ENHRY, CDR2 SYGVKD. This CDR3 is built from 13 residues. CDR3 sequence (DNA): TGTGCCATCAGTGACGGGGTGGGGTCACCCCTCCACTTT. Its translation: CAISDGVGSPLHF.

This clone was seen more than once but under ten times. The chain couples TRBV4-2 to TRBJ1-4; the match to TRBD1 covers 10 bases. The V segment lost 0 bases and the J segment 0 bases; nucleotides outside the gene matches: 10. Germline CDR1 is LGHNA and CDR2 is YNFKEQ. The CDR3 sequence is 20 residues long. The CDR3 spells CASSQDRDRGRSPTNEKLFF. For the CDR3, the DNA is TGTGCCAGCAGCCAAGACCGCGACAGGGGGCGATCCCCAACTAATGAAAAACTGTTTTTT.

V gene TRBV5-1 combines with J gene TRBJ2-7, with 9 bases identical to TRBD1. The CDR3 is 16 amino acids. Germline assignment: CDR1 SGHRS and CDR2 YFSETQ. Losses at the gene ends were 3 bases for V and 6 bases for J; bases not matched to a gene: 13. The CDR3 sequence: CASSSPGGTGFGEQYF. For the CDR3, the DNA is TGCGCCAGCAGCTCCCCGGGCGGGACAGGGTTCGGCGAGCAGTACTTC. Full variable domain (missing parts from reference TRBV5-1 and TRBJ2-7): KAGVTQTPRYLIKTRGQQVTLSCSPISGHRSVSWYQQTPGQGLQFLFEYFSETQRNKGNFPGRFSGRQFSNSRSEMNVSTLELGDSALYLCASSSPGGTGFGEQYFGPGTRLTVT.

V and J are TRBV9 and TRBJ2-3, with D tentatively TRBD2 (5 bases). V lost 9 bases to trimming and J lost 3 bases, with 20 bases between them. The CDR3 consists of 15 residues. Germline V gives CDR1 SGDLS, CDR2 YYNGEE. The CDR3 DNA reads TGTGCCACCTCCAAGAGCGGTAGCAAGACAGATACGCAGTATTTT. Amino acids: CATSKSGSKTDTQYF.

DNA for the CDR3: TGTGCCACCAGCAGAGATCCGGGGGCCTACGAGCAGTACTTC. Residues: CATSRDPGAYEQYF. This chain uses TRBV15 with TRBJ2-7; D possibly corresponds to TRBD2 (6 bases). With 0 bases removed from V and 2 bases from J, the gap between germline ends came to 8 bases. This CDR3 has 14 amino acids. Germline CDR1 and CDR2: LNHNV and YYDKDF (reference sequence).

J is TRBJ2-5 and V is TRBV7-2, with TRBD2 identical over 9 bases. Trimming cost V 4 bases and J 4 bases; bases outside gene matches: 7. The CDR3 has 15 amino acids. CDR1 SGHTA and CDR2 FQGNSA come from the germline V gene. The CDR3 region is CASSSSSGVGETQYF. DNA of the CDR3: TGTGCCAGCAGCTCCTCTAGCGGGGTAGGAGAGACCCAGTACTTC.

Regarding this clone: At one of its ends the junction is not consistent with the germline gene, which may arise from a read error. This chain uses TRBV6-5 with TRBJ2-4, with D possibly being TRBD1 (5 bases). CDR1 and CDR2 from the germline V gene are MNHEY and SVGAGI. The CDR3 loop spans 14 amino acids. The CDR3 reads CASRPRVAKNSQYF. The CDR3 bases are TGTGCCAGCAGGCCCAGGGTAGCCAAAAACAGTCAGTACTTC.

This chain uses TRBV19 with TRBJ2-3; D might be TRBD2 (6 bases). CDR1 is LNHDA and CDR2 is SQIVND in the germline V gene (reference sequence). The CDR3 contains 15 residues. The germline V and J ends were trimmed by 0 bases and 4 bases, with 11 bases remaining between them. This CDR3 is CASSIDVGGSDTQYF. CDR3 nucleotides: TGTGCCAGTAGTATAGATGTCGGGGGATCAGATACGCAGTATTTT.

The chain employs TRBV27 and TRBJ1-1; TRBD1 is a possible D gene (6 bases). V dropped 5 bases and J dropped 3 bases, with 13 bases sitting between them. Looked up from germline, CDR1 is MNHEY and CDR2 is SMNVEV (reference sequence). The CDR3 runs 14 residues. The CDR3 region has the DNA TGTGCCAGCAGTCAAGCAGGGGCCTACACTGAAGCTTTCTTT. Residues: CASSQAGAYTEAFF.

V and J are TRBV5-1 and TRBJ2-7; 10 bases agree with TRBD1. Germline V gene data show CDR1 as SGHRS and CDR2 as YFSETQ. The CDR3 length is 15 residues. Germline trimming cut 6 bases from V and 1 base from J; bases unmatched to any gene: 7. The DNA for the CDR3 is TGCGCCAGCAACCTCGGACAGGGGGTTTCCTACGAGCAGTACTTC. It is translated as CASNLGQGVSYEQYF. Together with reference TRBV5-1 and TRBJ2-7, the CDR3 gives the full variable domain: KAGVTQTPRYLIKTRGQQVTLSCSPISGHRSVSWYQQTPGQGLQFLFEYFSETQRNKGNFPGRFSGRQFSNSRSEMNVSTLELGDSALYLCASNLGQGVSYEQYFGPGTRLTVT.

This rearrangement joins TRBV19 to TRBJ2-1; D not certain. Germline CDR1 and CDR2: LNHDA and SQIVND (reference sequence). There are 11 residues in the CDR3. V lost 7 bases and J lost 9, with 10 bases in between. CDR3: CASTNRVEQFF. CDR3 nucleotides: TGTGCCAGTACCAACCGGGTTGAGCAGTTCTTC.

The chain combines TRBV7-9 with TRBJ1-1, with 8 bases lining up with TRBD1. The V gene's germline CDR1 is SEHNR and CDR2 FQNEAQ (reference sequence). J was trimmed by 3 bases and V by 2 bases; bases with no gene match: 2. This CDR3 is 14 amino acids long. Written as DNA, the CDR3 is TGTGCCAGCAGCTTAACAGGGGGGGACACTGAAGCTTTCTTT. Its translation is CASSLTGGDTEAFF.

This clone has a single count. This chain connects TRBV5-4 to TRBJ1-1, with D unclear. The germline V and J ends were trimmed by 0 bases and 6 bases, with 12 bases remaining between them. The germline V gene encodes CDR1 SGHNT and CDR2 YYREEE (reference sequence). CDR3 length equals 14 residues. CDR3 loop: CASSLDQVSSEAFF. CDR3 coding DNA: TGTGCCAGCAGCTTGGATCAGGTTTCATCTGAAGCTTTCTTT.

This chain connects TRBV25-1 to TRBJ1-6; no firm D call. CDR1 and CDR2 from the germline V gene are MGHDK and SYGVNS. The length of the CDR3 is 15 residues. The V end was cut by 6 bases, the J end by 0 bases, with 9 bases between. In nucleotides, the CDR3 is TGTGCCAGCAGAGGCAGCGTCTCCTATAATTCACCCCTCCACTTT. This encodes CASRGSVSYNSPLHF.

V and J are TRBV25-1 and TRBJ2-1, with 10 bases that match TRBD1. There are 16 residues in the CDR3. V was pared by 3 bases and J by 7 bases, with 9 bases of the junction left unmatched. Per the germline V gene, CDR1 is MGHDK and CDR2 is SYGVNS. The CDR3 here is CASSDRDRGGRNEQFF. CDR3 coding DNA: TGTGCCAGCAGTGACCGGGACAGGGGTGGCCGGAATGAGCAGTTCTTC. The variable domain in full, with the rest retrieved from reference TRBV25-1 and TRBJ2-1, is EADIYQTPRYLVIGTGKKITLECSQTMGHDKMYWYQQDPGMELHLIHYSYGVNSTEKGDLSSESTVSRIRTEHFPLTLESARPSHTSQYLCASSDRDRGGRNEQFFGPGTRLTVL.

The chain combines TRBV6-5 with TRBJ1-2; a weak D match, TRBD1 (6 bases). The CDR3 is 14 amino acids. Germline V CDR1 and CDR2: MNHEY, SVGAGI. Trimming left V 5 bases short and J 8 bases short, with 18 bases between. The CDR3 DNA reads as TGTGCCAGCAGTCGTGGATCAGGGGCCCAAGGCTACACCTTC. It translates to CASSRGSGAQGYTF.

The rearrangement uses TRBV19 and TRBJ2-5; TRBD2 agrees at 7 bases. Germline CDR1 reads LNHDA; CDR2 reads SQIVND (reference sequence). The V and J ends lost 5 bases and 1 base, in that order; junction bases with no gene match: 10. The CDR3 runs 16 residues. The CDR3 coding sequence is TGTGCCAGTAGTTCTTGGTCGGGGGGTGCCCAAGAGACCCAGTACTTC. Protein sequence: CASSSWSGGAQETQYF.

The chain links TRBV10-3 to TRBJ2-3; D uncertain. CDR3 length: 13 residues. Trimming removed 6 bases at V and 4 bases at J, with 11 bases between. CDR1 ENHRY and CDR2 SYGVKD come from the germline V gene. The DNA for the CDR3 is TGTGCCATCAGACATCCCGCCGCAGATACGCAGTATTTT. Protein product: CAIRHPAADTQYF.

The CDR3: CASSRGSEAFF. The DNA of the CDR3 is TGTGCCAGTAGCAGGGGAAGTGAAGCTTTCTTT. V and J are TRBV19 and TRBJ1-1; a possible D gene is TRBD1 (6 bases). This CDR3 is 11 amino acids long. Germline CDR1 is LNHDA and CDR2 is SQIVND (reference sequence). Trimming cost V 6 bases and J 7 bases, with 9 bases left between them.

This sequence joins TRBV6-1 and TRBJ1-2, with a weak D call TRBD1 (6 bases). The V and J ends lost 3 bases and 3 bases respectively, with 14 bases between them. The germline gives CDR1 MNHNS, CDR2 SASEGT. The length of the CDR3 is 15 residues. This CDR3 is CASSDAQGEDYGYTF. The CDR3 DNA sequence: TGTGCCAGCAGTGACGCACAGGGAGAGGACTATGGCTACACCTTC.

The rearrangement joins TRBV11-3 to TRBJ2-5; D is unresolved. With the DNA end fitting TRBJ2-7 better, the J assignment may be wrong. Germline CDR1 and CDR2: SGHNT and YENEEA. The CDR3 sequence is 14 residues long. The DNA for the CDR3 is TGTGCCAGCAGCTTATCCGCTAGAAACTACGAGCAGTACTTC. Residues: CASSLSARNYEQYF.

The genes are TRBV6-5 and TRBJ2-7; 12 bases fit TRBD1. Germline trimming cut 8 bases from V and 4 bases from J; bases unmatched to any gene: 6. The CDR3 sequence is 14 residues long. Germline CDR1 reads MNHEY; CDR2 reads SVGAGI. The CDR3 DNA follows: TGTGCCAGCGGACGGGGACAGGGGGCGTACGAGCAGTACTTC. Translating gives CASGRGQGAYEQYF.